The next 10 T cell receptor beta chains were all read from a single sample in a study of T cells after yellow fever vaccination. Each CDR3 protein is one row after TCRdb ran MiXCR on the 5' RACE reads. The sample consists of 200,000 to 300,000 distinct CDR3 sequences, around 6.7% of them appearing once. The sequencing used CD4+ T cells sorted from PBMCs, collected on the day of the yellow fever booster vaccination. The receptor source for this set is a man in his thirties or forties who received the YFV17D yellow fever vaccine.

This clonotype was found many times. V gene TRBV20-1 combines with J gene TRBJ2-7; 7 bases match TRBD2. CDR3 length equals 13 residues. Germline lookup yields CDR1 DFQATT and CDR2 SNEGSKA (reference sequence). The CDR3 bases are TGCAGCGCGGGGGTCGGGCCGATACACGAGCAGTACTTC. Protein: CSAGVGPIHEQYF.

This clonotype was seen at least ten times. The rearrangement joins TRBV12-5 to TRBJ2-1; D may be TRBD2 (6 bases). The CDR3 loop spans 18 amino acids. Trimming removed 6 bases at V and 0 bases at J, with 21 bases between. Looked up from germline, CDR1 is LGHNT and CDR2 is FRNRAP. The chain's CDR3 is CASGRPPGISGSYNEQFF. In nucleotides, the CDR3 is TGTGCTAGTGGGCGCCCTCCAGGTATTAGCGGCTCCTACAATGAGCAGTTCTTC.

Concerning this clonotype itself: One base away lies a much larger clone, so this may be a sequencing read error. The DNA of the CDR3 is TGCAGTGCTAGAGATTTAGGACAGCGCAACAAGCAGTACTTC. Translating gives CSARDLGQRNKQYF. The rearrangement joins TRBV20-1 to TRBJ2-7; TRBD1 is a possible D gene (6 bases). Germline CDR1 reads DFQATT; CDR2 reads SNEGSKA (reference sequence). V lost 0 bases and J 8 bases, leaving 17 bases between the germline ends. The CDR3 extends over 14 amino acids.

The chain couples TRBV4-3 to TRBJ2-6; D gene uncertain. The CDR3 contains 15 residues. V lost 0 bases, J lost 0 bases, and 3 bases lay in between. Per the germline V gene, CDR1 is LGHNA and CDR2 is YSLEER. CDR3 residues: CASSQEYSGANVLTF. The DNA for the CDR3 is TGCGCCAGCAGCCAAGAGTACTCTGGGGCCAACGTCCTGACTTTC.

The V gene is TRBV18, the J gene TRBJ1-4; the D is unclear. Between the trimmed V and J ends, which lost 1 base and 6 bases, there was a span of 9 bases. The CDR3 has 14 residues. Germline-derived CDR1 and CDR2 are KGHSH and LQKENI. The CDR3 sequence: CASSPRVSDEKLFF. CDR3 sequence (DNA): TGTGCCAGCTCACCACGGGTATCGGATGAAAAACTGTTTTTT.

This clonotype was counted only a few times. The gene calls are TRBV4-2 and TRBJ1-5; no firm D call. The CDR3 consists of 12 residues. Trimming removed 1 base at V and 9 bases at J, with 7 bases between. CDR1 is LGHNA, CDR2 YNFKEQ, per germline. The CDR3 DNA reads TGTGCCAGCAGCCAAGGGCCAGGGCCCCAGCATTTT. Encoded protein: CASSQGPGPQHF.

This clonotype has a handful of counts. The chain joins TRBV19 to TRBJ2-1; 8 bases align to TRBD1. Germline V gene sequence: CDR1 LNHDA, CDR2 SQIVND (reference sequence). The CDR3 runs to 16 residues. V lost 0 bases, J lost 2 bases, and 3 bases stayed unmatched. The CDR3 reads CASSIDGQGPYNEQFF. The CDR3 DNA is TGTGCCAGTAGTATAGACGGACAGGGACCCTACAATGAGCAGTTCTTC. The complete variable domain, with remaining parts taken from reference TRBV19 and TRBJ2-1, reads DGGITQSPKYLFRKEGQNVTLSCEQNLNHDAMYWYRQDPGQGLRLIYYSQIVNDFQKGDIAEGYSVSREKKESFPLTVTSAQKNPTAFYLCASSIDGQGPYNEQFFGPGTRLTVL.

The genes are TRBV5-1 and TRBJ2-5, with D possibly TRBD2 on 6 matching bases. Germline lookup yields CDR1 SGHRS and CDR2 YFSETQ. V dropped 6 bases and J dropped 4 bases, with 19 bases sitting between them. The CDR3 length is 15 residues. The CDR3 DNA follows: TGCGCCAGCACCCCAAATCCGGGAGAGGGAGAGACCCAGTACTTC. It is translated as CASTPNPGEGETQYF.

There are a few counts of this clonotype. The rearrangement joins TRBV28 to TRBJ2-5, with D tentatively TRBD1 (6 bases). Germline loops: CDR1 MDHEN, CDR2 SYDVKM. Trimming removed 6 bases from V and 8 bases from J, with 19 bases in between. The CDR3 is 14 residues long. The CDR3 is CASSSDSAYRTQYF. The CDR3 DNA reads TGTGCCAGCAGCTCGGACAGCGCCTATCGTACCCAGTACTTC.

V usage is TRBV12-3 or TRBV12-4 and J usage is TRBJ2-1; 7 bases map to TRBD2. This CDR3 is built from 14 residues. V gave up 3 bases and J gave up 7 bases; unmatched junction bases: 6. Here the CDR3 DNA reads TGTGCCAGCAGTTTCGGCGCGGGAGCTAATGAGCAGTTCTTC. Protein product: CASSFGAGANEQFF.